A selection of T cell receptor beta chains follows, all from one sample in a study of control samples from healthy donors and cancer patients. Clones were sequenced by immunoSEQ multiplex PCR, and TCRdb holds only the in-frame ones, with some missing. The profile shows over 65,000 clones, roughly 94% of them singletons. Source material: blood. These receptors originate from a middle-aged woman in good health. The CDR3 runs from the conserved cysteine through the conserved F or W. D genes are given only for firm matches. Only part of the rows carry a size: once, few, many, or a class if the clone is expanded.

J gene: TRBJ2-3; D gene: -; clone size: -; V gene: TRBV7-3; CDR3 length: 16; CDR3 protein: CASSQTPSFGIDTQYF; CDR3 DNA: TGTGCCAGCAGCCAAACCCCTAGTTTTGGCATAGATACGCAGTATTTT
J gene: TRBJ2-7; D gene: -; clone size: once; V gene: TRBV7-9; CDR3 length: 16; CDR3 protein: CASSATAGKLSGEQYF; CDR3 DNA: TGTGCCAGCAGCGCCACGGCGGGAAAACTTTCAGGGGAGCAGTACTTC
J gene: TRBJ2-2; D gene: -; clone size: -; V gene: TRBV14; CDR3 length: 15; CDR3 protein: CASSQVGHSTGELFF; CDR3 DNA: TGTGCCAGCAGCCAAGTCGGGCACAGCACCGGGGAGCTGTTTTTT
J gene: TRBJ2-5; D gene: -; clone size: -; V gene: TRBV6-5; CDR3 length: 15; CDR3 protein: CASFPFPSLQETQYF; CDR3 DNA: TGTGCCAGTTTTCCCTTCCCCTCCCTCCAAGAGACCCAGTACTTC
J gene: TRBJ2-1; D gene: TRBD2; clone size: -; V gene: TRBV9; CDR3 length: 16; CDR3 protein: CASSLRLAGSYNEQFF; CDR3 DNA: TGTGCCAGCAGCCTGCGACTAGCGGGGTCCTACAATGAGCAGTTCTTC
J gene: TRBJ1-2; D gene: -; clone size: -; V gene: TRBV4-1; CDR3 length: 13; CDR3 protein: CASSQVWGYGYTF; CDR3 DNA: TGCGCCAGCAGCCAAGTCTGGGGCTATGGCTACACCTTC
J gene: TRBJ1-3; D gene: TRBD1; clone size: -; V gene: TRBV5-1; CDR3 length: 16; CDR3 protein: CASSLTGTGYGNTIYF; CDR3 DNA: TGCGCCAGCAGCTTGACCGGGACAGGGTATGGAAACACCATATATTTT
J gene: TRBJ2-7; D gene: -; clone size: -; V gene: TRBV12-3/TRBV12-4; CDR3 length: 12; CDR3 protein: CASSILKYEQYF; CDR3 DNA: TGTGCCAGCAGTATCCTGAAGTACGAGCAGTACTTC
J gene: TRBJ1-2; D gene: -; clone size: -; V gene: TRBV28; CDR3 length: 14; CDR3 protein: CASRSQASNYGYTF; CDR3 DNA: TGTGCCAGCAGGTCACAGGCCTCCAACTATGGCTACACCTTC
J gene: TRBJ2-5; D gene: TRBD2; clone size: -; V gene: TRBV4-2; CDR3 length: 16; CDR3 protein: CASSPRLAGGGETQYF; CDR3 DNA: TGTGCCAGCAGCCCCAGACTAGCGGGGGGTGGCGAGACCCAGTACTTC
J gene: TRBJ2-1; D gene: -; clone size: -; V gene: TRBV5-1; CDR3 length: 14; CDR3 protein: CASSYRLPSNEQFF; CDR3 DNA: TGCGCCAGCAGCTACCGACTCCCCTCCAATGAGCAGTTCTTC
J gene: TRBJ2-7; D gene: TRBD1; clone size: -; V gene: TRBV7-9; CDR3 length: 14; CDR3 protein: CASSPRQGRYEQYF; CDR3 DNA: TGTGCCAGCAGCCCGAGACAGGGGCGATACGAGCAGTACTTC
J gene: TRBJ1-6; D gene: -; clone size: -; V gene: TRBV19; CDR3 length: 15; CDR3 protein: CASSIYAGTNSPLHF; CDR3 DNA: TGTGCCAGTAGTATTTATGCAGGGACTAACTCACCCCTCCACTTT
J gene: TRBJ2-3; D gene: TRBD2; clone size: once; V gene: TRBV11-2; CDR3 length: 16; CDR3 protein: CASRPNGAGITDTQYF; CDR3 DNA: TGTGCCAGCAGACCCAACGGAGCGGGGATCACAGATACGCAGTATTTT
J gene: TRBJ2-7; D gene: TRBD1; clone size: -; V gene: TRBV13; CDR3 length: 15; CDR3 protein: CASSLQGTGAYEQYF; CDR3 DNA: TGTGCCAGCAGCTTACAAGGGACAGGGGCGTACGAGCAGTACTTC
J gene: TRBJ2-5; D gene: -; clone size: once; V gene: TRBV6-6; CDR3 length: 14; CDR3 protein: CASSYAGNQETQYF; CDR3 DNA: TGTGCCAGCAGTTACGCAGGAAACCAAGAGACCCAGTACTTC
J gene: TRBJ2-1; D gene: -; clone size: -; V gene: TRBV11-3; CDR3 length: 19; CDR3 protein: CASSLGPGVFGESYNEQFF; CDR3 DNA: TGTGCCAGCAGCTTAGGTCCCGGGGTCTTTGGAGAATCCTACAATGAGCAGTTCTTC
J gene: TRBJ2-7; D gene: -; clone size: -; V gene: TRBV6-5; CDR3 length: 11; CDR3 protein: CASSFGYEQYF; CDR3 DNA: TGTGCCAGCAGTTTTGGGTACGAGCAGTACTTC
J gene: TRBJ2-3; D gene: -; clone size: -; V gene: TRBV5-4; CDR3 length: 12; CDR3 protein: CASSLEADTQYF; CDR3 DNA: TGTGCCAGCAGCTTGGAGGCAGATACGCAGTATTTT
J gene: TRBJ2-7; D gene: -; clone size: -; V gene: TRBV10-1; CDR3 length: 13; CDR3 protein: CASSDPHSYEQYF; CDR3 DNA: TGCGCCAGCAGTGATCCACACTCGTACGAGCAGTACTTC
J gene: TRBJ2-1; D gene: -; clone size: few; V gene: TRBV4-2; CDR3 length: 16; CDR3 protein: CASSQEFGGPYNEQFF; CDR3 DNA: TGTGCCAGCAGCCAAGAGTTTGGGGGGCCTTACAATGAGCAGTTCTTC
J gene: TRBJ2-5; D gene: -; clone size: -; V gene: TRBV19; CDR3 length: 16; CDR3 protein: CASSHTVRGERVTQYF; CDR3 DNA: TGTGCCAGTAGCCATACCGTTAGGGGCGAAAGGGTGACCCAGTACTTC
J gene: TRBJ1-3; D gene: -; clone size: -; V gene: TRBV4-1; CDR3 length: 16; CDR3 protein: CASSLGRSLSGNTIYF; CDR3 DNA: TGCGCCAGCAGCCTAGGCCGGAGTCTCTCTGGAAACACCATATATTTT
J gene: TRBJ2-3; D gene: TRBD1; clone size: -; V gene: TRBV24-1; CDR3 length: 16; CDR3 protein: CATSVSTGGLTDTQYF; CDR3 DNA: TGTGCCACCAGTGTTTCGACAGGGGGCCTCACAGATACGCAGTATTTT
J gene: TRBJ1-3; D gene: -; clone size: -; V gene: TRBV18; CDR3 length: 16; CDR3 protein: CASSPPSGNDGNTIYF; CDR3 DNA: TGTGCCAGCTCACCACCGTCTGGGAACGATGGAAACACCATATATTTT
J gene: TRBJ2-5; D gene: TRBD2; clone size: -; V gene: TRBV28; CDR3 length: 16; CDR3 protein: CASSLIAGGLEETQYF; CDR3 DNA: TGTGCCAGCAGTCTTATAGCGGGGGGGCTAGAGGAGACCCAGTACTTC
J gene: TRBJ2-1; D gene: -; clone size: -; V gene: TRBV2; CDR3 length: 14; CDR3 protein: CASSGLESYNEQFF; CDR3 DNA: TGTGCCAGCAGTGGACTAGAATCCTACAATGAGCAGTTCTTC
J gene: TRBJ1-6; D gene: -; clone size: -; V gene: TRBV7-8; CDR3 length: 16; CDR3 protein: CASSRTGAGSNSPLHF; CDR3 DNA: TGTGCCAGCAGCCGTACTGGGGCAGGGTCTAATTCACCCCTCCACTTT
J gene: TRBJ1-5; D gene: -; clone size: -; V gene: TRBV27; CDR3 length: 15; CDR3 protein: CASSLSWGSNQPQHF; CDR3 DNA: TGTGCCAGCAGTTTATCTTGGGGGAGCAATCAGCCCCAGCATTTT
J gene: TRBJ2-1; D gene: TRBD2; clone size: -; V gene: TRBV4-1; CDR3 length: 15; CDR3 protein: CASSLGLASYNEQFF; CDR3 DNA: TGCGCCAGCAGCCTGGGACTAGCGAGCTACAATGAGCAGTTCTTC